The sequence of this T cell receptor (beta chain) was determined in a study of OX40 agonist ivuxolimab in advanced cancers. As for the study in general: Aged 23 to 79 with a mean of 60 years, they were 82.7% male. Study conclusions and caveats: Some patients without response likewise showed low normalized clonal expansion. Clonal expansion was seen in CD4+ and CD8+ blood T cells by week 6 at 0.1 to 3.0 mg/kg. Relative to CD4+, CD8+ T cells held more expanded clones on average.

Assay: immunoSEQ multiplex PCR; the TCRdb copy retains only in-frame clones and omits some. The profile covers about 37,000 clones, with 78% appearing a single time and around 20% taken by the ten largest. Comments on this clone: What it binds is unknown.

CDR3 length: 14 amino acids. Germline V CDR1 and CDR2: LNHDA, SQIVND (reference sequence). V shed 5 bases and J shed 2 bases, with 11 bases lying between them. The source was CD4+ or CD8+ T cells sorted from blood, collected in a trial of the OX40 agonist ivuxolimab. The chain links TRBV19 to TRBJ2-3; D gene ambiguous. The receptor was derived from an adult with an advanced solid tumor such as melanoma, head and neck, liver or kidney cancer. This CDR3 is CASSRQTFTDTQYF. CDR3 sequence (DNA): TGTGCCAGTAGTCGTCAGACATTCACAGATACGCAGTATTTT. Filled out from reference TRBV19 and TRBJ2-3, the complete variable domain reads DGGITQSPKYLFRKEGQNVTLSCEQNLNHDAMYWYRQDPGQGLRLIYYSQIVNDFQKGDIAEGYSVSREKKESFPLTVTSAQKNPTAFYLCASSRQTFTDTQYFGPGTRLTVL.